The 5 T cell receptor beta chains below come from one sample, sequenced in a study of T cells in Graves' hyperthyroidism and ophthalmopathy. RNA transcripts provided the source from which TCR beta CDR3 regions were amplified. With the HTBI primer set, the TCR CDR3 went through a first round of RT-PCR. TCRdb called the multiplex PCR reads again in MiXCR, with one record for every CDR3 protein. The table records almost 350,000 distinct CDR3 sequences, 15% to 20% of them present only once. Sequencing used blood. Receptors were obtained from a middle-aged woman with Graves' ophthalmopathy.

This clonotype was observed at least ten times. The V and J genes are TRBV28 and TRBJ2-7; 8 nucleotides align to TRBD2. Germline CDR1 and CDR2: MDHEN and SYDVKM. The CDR3 runs 15 residues. Trimming cost V 6 bases and J 0 bases; bases outside gene matches: 7. CDR3 in amino acids: CASSHSSGSSYEQYF. The CDR3 bases are TGTGCCAGCAGCCATTCCAGCGGGAGCTCCTACGAGCAGTACTTC.

The chain employs TRBV5-5 and TRBJ2-5; no definite D call. Germline V gives CDR1 SGHKS, CDR2 YYEKEE (reference sequence). CDR3 length equals 14 residues. V lost 2 bases and J lost 0, with 8 bases in between. In nucleotides, the CDR3 is TGTGCCAGCAGCTTTGTACTGTACCAAGAGACCCAGTACTTC. It encodes CASSFVLYQETQYF.

The chain links TRBV7-9 to TRBJ2-5; weak D call: TRBD2 (6 bases). The CDR3 is 16 residues long. V was clipped by 5 bases and J by 7 bases, with 23 bases between them. Germline values: CDR1 SEHNR, CDR2 FQNEAQ (reference sequence). CDR3 DNA: TGTGCCAGCAGCCCGTACGGGGGAGCGCTAGGTGGGACCCAGTACTTC. It codes for CASSPYGGALGGTQYF.

V gene TRBV10-3 combines with J gene TRBJ2-5; a weak D match, TRBD1 (7 bases). Germline-derived CDR1 and CDR2 are ENHRY and SYGVKD. The CDR3 has 12 residues. The V end was cut by 10 bases, the J end by 4 bases, with 13 bases between. The chain's CDR3 is CATSGGGETQYF. The DNA for the CDR3 is TGTGCCACCTCAGGGGGAGGAGAGACCCAGTACTTC.

This clonotype has a count of ten or more. This chain links TRBV6-1 with TRBJ1-1, with D hard to call. Trimming shortened V by 6 bases and J by 1 base, and 6 bases separated the two germline ends. Germline V gene data show CDR1 as MNHNS and CDR2 as SASEGT. The CDR3 is 12 amino acids. The CDR3 sequence: CASRNANTEAFF. CDR3 nucleotides: TGTGCCAGCAGAAACGCGAACACTGAAGCTTTCTTT.